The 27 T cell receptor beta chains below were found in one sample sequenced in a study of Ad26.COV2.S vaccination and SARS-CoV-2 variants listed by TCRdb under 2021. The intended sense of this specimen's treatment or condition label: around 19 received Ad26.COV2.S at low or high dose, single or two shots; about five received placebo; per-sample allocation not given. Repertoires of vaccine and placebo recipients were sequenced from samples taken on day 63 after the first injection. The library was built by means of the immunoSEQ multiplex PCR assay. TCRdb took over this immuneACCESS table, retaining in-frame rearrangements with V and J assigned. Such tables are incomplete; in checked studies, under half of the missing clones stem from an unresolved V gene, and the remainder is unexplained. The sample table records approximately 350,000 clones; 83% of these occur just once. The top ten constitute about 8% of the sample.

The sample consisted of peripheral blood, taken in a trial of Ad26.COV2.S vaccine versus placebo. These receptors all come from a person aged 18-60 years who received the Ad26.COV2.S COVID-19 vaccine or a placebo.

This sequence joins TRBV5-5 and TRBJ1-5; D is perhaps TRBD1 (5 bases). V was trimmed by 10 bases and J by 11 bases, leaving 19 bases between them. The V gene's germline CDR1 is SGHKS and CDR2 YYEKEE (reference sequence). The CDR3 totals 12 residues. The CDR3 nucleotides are TGTGCCCCCACGGGGACGTGGAGGACCCAGCATTTT. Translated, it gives CAPTGTWRTQHF.

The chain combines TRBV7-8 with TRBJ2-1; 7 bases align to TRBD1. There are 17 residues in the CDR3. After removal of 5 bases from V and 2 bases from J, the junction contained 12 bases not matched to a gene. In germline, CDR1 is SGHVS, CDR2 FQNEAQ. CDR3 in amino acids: CASSATNRQGPYNEQFF. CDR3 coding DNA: TGTGCCAGCAGCGCTACCAACAGACAGGGTCCCTACAATGAGCAGTTCTTC.

The chain's CDR3 is CASSLSRGFDGYTF. The DNA for the CDR3 is TGTGCCAGCAGCCTTTCCAGGGGATTTGATGGCTACACCTTC. The chain combines TRBV7-2 with TRBJ1-2, with D tentatively TRBD1 (6 bases). This CDR3 comprises 14 residues. From germline, CDR1 is SGHTA and CDR2 FQGNSA. The V and J ends lost 5 bases and 6 bases respectively, with 16 bases between them.

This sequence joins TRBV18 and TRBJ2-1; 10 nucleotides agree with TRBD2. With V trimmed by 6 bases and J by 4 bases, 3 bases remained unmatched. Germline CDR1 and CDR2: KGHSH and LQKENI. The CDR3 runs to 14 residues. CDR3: CASSLAGDYNEQFF. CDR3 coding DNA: TGTGCCAGCTCCCTAGCGGGAGATTACAATGAGCAGTTCTTC.

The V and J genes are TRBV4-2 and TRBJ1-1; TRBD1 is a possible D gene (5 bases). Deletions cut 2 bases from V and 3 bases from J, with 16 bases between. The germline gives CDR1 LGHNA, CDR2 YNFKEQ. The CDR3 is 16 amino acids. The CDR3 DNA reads TGTGCCAGCAGCCAATGGACGGCGCTGGGGGACACTGAAGCTTTCTTT. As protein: CASSQWTALGDTEAFF.

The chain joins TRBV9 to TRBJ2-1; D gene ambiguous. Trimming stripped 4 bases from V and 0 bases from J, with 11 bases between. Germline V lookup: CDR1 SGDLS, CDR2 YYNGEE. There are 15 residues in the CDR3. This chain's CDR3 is CASSPDRASYNEQFF. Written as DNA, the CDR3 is TGTGCCAGCAGCCCCGATCGCGCCTCCTACAATGAGCAGTTCTTC.

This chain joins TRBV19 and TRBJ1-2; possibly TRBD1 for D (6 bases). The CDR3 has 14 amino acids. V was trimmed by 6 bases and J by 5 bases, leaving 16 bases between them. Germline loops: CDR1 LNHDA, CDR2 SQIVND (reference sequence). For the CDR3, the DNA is TGTGCCAGTAGGTCGGGGGGGCGCGGATATGGCTACACCTTC. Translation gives CASRSGGRGYGYTF.

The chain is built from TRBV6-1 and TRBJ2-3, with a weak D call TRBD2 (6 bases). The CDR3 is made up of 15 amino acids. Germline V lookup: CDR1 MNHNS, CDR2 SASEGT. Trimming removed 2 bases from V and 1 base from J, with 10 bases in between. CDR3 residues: CASSEWPSGTDTQYF. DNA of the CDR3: TGTGCCAGCAGTGAATGGCCTAGCGGCACAGATACGCAGTATTTT.

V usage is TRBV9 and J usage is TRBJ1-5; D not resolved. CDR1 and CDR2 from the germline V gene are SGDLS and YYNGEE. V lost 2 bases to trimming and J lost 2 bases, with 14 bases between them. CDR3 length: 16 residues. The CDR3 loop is CASSVPRRQCNQPQHF. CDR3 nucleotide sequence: TGTGCCAGCAGCGTCCCTCGGAGGCAGTGCAATCAGCCCCAGCATTTT.

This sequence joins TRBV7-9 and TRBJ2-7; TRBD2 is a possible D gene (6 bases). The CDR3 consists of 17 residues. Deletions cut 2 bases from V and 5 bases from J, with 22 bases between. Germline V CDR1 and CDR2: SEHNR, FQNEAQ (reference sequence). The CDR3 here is CASSLRRPEGGEDEQYF. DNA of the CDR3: TGTGCCAGCAGCTTAAGAAGGCCTGAAGGCGGGGAAGACGAGCAGTACTTC. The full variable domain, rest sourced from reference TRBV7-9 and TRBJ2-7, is DTGVSQNPRHKITKRGQNVTFRCDPISEHNRLYWYRQTLGQGPEFLTYFQNEAQLEKSRLLSDRFSAERPKGSFSTLEIQRTEQGDSAMYLCASSLRRPEGGEDEQYFGPGTRLTVT.

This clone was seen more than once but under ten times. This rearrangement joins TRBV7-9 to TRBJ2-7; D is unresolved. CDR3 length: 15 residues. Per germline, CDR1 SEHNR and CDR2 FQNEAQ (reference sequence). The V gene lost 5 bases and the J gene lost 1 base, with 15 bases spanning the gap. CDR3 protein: CASSELGSGSYEQYF. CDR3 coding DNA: TGTGCCAGCAGCGAGCTTGGTTCCGGATCCTACGAGCAGTACTTC.

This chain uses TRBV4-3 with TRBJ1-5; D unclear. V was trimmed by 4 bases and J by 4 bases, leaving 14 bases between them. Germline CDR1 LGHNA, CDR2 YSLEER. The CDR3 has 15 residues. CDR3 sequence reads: CASSLVWAANQPQHF. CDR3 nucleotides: TGCGCCAGCAGCCTAGTGTGGGCAGCAAATCAGCCCCAGCATTTT.

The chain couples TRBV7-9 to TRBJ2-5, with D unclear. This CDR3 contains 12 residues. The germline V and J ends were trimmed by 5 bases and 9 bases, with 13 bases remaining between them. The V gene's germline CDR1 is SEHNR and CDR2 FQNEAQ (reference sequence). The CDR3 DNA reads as TGTGCCAGCAGCCCTGGCTTGGGTTCCCAGTACTTC. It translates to CASSPGLGSQYF.

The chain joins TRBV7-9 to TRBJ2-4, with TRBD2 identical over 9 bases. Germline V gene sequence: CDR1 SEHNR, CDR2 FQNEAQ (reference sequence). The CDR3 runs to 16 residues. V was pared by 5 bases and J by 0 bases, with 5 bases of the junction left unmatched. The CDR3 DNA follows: TGTGCCAGCAGCGAGACTAGCGGACTAGCCAAAAACATTCAGTACTTC. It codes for CASSETSGLAKNIQYF.

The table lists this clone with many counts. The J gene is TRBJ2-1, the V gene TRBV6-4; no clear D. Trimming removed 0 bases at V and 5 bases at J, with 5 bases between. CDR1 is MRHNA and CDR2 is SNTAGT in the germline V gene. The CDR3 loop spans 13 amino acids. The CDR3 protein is CASSDSIHNEQFF. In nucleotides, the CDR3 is TGTGCCAGCAGTGACTCGATACACAATGAGCAGTTCTTC.

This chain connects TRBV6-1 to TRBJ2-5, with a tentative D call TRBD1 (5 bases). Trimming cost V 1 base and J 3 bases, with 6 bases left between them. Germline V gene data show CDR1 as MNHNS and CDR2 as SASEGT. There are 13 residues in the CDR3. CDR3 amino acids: CASSEVGEETQYF. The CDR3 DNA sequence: TGTGCCAGCAGTGAAGTAGGGGAAGAGACCCAGTACTTC.

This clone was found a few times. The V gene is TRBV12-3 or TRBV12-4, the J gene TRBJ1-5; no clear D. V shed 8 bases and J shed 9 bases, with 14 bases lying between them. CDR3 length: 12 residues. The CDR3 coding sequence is TGTGCCAGCTCTCCCCCCCTTGGGCCCCAGCATTTT. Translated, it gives CASSPPLGPQHF.

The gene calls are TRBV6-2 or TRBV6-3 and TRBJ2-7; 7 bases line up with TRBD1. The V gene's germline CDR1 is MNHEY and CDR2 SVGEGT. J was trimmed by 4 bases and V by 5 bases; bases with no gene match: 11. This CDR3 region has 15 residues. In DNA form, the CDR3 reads TGTGCCAGCAGTCGCTCACGGACAGGCACATACGAGCAGTACTTC. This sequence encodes CASSRSRTGTYEQYF.

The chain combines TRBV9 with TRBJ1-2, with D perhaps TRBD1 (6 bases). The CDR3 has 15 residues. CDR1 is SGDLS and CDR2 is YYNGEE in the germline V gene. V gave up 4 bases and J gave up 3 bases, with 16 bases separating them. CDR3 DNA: TGTGCCAGCAGCCTGGGGGCGTTTTCAGACTATGGCTACACCTTC. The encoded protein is CASSLGAFSDYGYTF.

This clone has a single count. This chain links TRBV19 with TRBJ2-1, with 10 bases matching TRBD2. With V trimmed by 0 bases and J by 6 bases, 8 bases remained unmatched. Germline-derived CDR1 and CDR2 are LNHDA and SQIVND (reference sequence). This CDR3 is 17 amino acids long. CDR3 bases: TGTGCCAGTAGTATAGATCTACTAGCGGGAATGGGCAATGAGCAGTTCTTC. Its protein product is CASSIDLLAGMGNEQFF.

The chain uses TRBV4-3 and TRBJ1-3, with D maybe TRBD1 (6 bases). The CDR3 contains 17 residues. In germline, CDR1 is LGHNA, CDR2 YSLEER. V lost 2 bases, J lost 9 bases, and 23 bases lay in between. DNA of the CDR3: TGCGCCAGCAGCCAAATCCAGGCTGGGGGGCTTGGCCGCACCATATATTTT. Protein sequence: CASSQIQAGGLGRTIYF.

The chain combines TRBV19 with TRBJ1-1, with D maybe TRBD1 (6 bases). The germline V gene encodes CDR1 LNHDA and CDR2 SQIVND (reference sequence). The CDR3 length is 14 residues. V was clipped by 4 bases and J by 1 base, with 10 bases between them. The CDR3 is CASSRRTENTEAFF. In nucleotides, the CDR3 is TGTGCCAGTAGTAGAAGGACAGAGAACACTGAAGCTTTCTTT.

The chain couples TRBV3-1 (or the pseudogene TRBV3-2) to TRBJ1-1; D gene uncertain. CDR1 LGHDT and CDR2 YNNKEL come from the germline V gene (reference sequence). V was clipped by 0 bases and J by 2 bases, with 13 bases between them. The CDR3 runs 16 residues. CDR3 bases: TGTGCCAGCAGCCAAGATGTCCCGGGAGTAAACACTGAAGCTTTCTTT. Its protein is CASSQDVPGVNTEAFF.

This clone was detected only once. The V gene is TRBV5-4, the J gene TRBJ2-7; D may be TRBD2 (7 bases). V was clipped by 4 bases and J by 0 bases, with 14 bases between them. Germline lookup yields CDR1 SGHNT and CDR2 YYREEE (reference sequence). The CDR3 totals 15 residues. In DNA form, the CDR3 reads TGTGCCAGCAGCAAGAGGGGGGGTAGCTCCTACGAGCAGTACTTC. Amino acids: CASSKRGGSSYEQYF.

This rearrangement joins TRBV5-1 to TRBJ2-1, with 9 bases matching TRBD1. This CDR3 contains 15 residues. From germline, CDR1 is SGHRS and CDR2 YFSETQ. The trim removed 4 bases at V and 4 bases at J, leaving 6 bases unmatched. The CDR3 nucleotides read TGCGCCAGCAGCATTGCCGGGACAGGGTACAATGAGCAGTTCTTC. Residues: CASSIAGTGYNEQFF.

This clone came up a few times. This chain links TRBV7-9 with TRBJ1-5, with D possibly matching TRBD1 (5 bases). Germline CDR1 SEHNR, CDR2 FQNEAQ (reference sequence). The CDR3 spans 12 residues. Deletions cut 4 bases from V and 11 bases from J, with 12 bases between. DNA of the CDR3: TGTGCCAGCAGCTCGGGGGACCTGGCCCAGCATTTT. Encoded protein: CASSSGDLAQHF.

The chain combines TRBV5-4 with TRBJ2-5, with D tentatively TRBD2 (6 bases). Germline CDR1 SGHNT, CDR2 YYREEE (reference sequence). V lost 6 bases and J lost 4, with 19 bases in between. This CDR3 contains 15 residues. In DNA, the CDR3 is TGTGCCAGCACCTCGGGTACGGGGGATAGAGAGACCCAGTACTTC. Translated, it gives CASTSGTGDRETQYF.